The clone carrying this T cell receptor (beta chain) turned up a few times. What it binds is not known. Germline loops: CDR1 DFQATT, CDR2 SNEGSKA (reference sequence). The CDR3 covers 14 residues. V trimming: 6 bases; J trimming: 5 bases; junction bases outside the gene matches: 8. The source of the sample is a study of response to subunit inactivated influenza vaccine. Study results and limitations: The authors suggested that few new T cells are recruited per seasonal influenza vaccination.

TCRdb recomputed calls from the RT-PCR reads with MiXCR, one row per CDR3 protein. The sample comprises around 710,000 distinct CDR3 sequences, roughly 13% of which are singletons, and less than 9% rests with the top ten. Specimen: PBMCs from blood, collected 14 to 15 days before vaccination. The TCR comes from a man aged 45-60 years who received an inactivated influenza vaccine. The gene calls are TRBV20-1 and TRBJ2-2; 8 bases are shared with TRBD2. The CDR3, as DNA: TGCAGTGCCCCCCGGGGGGGGCGAACCGGGGAGCTGTTTTTT. Encoded protein: CSAPRGGRTGELFF.